This T cell receptor beta chain was obtained from a study of T cells in Graves' hyperthyroidism and ophthalmopathy. What was amplified from RNA transcripts were TCR beta CDR3 regions. During a first-round RT-PCR of the TCR CDR3, the HTBI primer set was used. TCRdb re-analysed the multiplex PCR reads in MiXCR, keeping a single row per CDR3 protein. The sample has under 650,000 distinct CDR3 sequences, 15% to 20% seen once. The length of the CDR3 is 15 residues. Germline V gene lookup returns CDR1 SNHLY and CDR2 FYNNEI. V lost 0 bases to trimming and J lost 4 bases, with 12 bases between them. If no ophthalmopathy progression occurred within 18 months, Graves' hyperthyroidism was stable. Criteria for exclusion of patients were uncontrolled infection, other autoimmune disease, pregnancy or lactation. PBMCs came from more than 9 ml fresh peripheral blood.

Sequencing used blood. This chain joins TRBV2 and TRBJ1-2, with D tentatively TRBD1 (5 bases). This receptor was taken from a woman aged 30 to 39 with Graves' hyperthyroidism. CDR3 loop: CASSEAARGGYGYTF. The CDR3 DNA follows: TGTGCCAGCAGTGAAGCGGCCCGGGGGGGCTATGGCTACACCTTC.